Below, 4 T cell receptor beta chains from the same sample are listed, as sequenced in a study of cytomegalovirus exposure and HLA in healthy donors. The study ran its PCR with 60 Vbeta and 13 Jbeta primers. Only in-frame clones appear in the TCRdb table, and some are missing; sequencing was by immunoSEQ multiplex PCR. Here the sample spans tens of thousands of clones, roughly four fifths being singletons. Sequenced input: PBMCs. These receptors originate from a middle-aged man in good health and CMV-seronegative.

This chain connects TRBV4-2 to TRBJ2-3; tentative D call: TRBD2 (6 bases). Germline V gene data show CDR1 as LGHNA and CDR2 as YNFKEQ. This CDR3 region has 15 residues. Trimming pared 1 base from V and 3 bases from J, leaving 11 bases between. The CDR3 spells CASSQGAGSTDTQYF. CDR3 coding DNA: TGTGCCAGCAGCCAAGGGGCGGGGTCTACAGATACGCAGTATTTT.

The chain links TRBV6-1 to TRBJ1-5; perhaps TRBD1 as D (5 bases). The germline V gene encodes CDR1 MNHNS and CDR2 SASEGT. The V end lost 8 bases, the J end lost 3 bases, and 11 bases lay between the germline ends. The CDR3 is 13 residues long. CDR3 DNA: TGTGCCAGCCTACAGGCAAACAATCAGCCCCAGCATTTT. It codes for CASLQANNQPQHF.

The rearrangement links TRBV7-8 to TRBJ1-5, with 10 bases identical to TRBD1. The CDR3 covers 15 residues. After removal of 5 bases from V and 0 bases from J, the junction contained 1 base not matched to a gene. Germline-derived CDR1 and CDR2 are SGHVS and FQNEAQ. The CDR3 here is CASSGDRGSNQPQHF. The DNA of the CDR3 is TGTGCCAGCAGCGGGGACAGGGGTAGCAATCAGCCCCAGCATTTT. Filled out from reference TRBV7-8 and TRBJ1-5, the complete variable domain reads GAGVSQSPRYKVAKRGQDVALRCDPISGHVSLFWYQQALGQGPEFLTYFQNEAQLDKSGLPSDRFFAERPEGSVSTLKIQRTQQEDSAVYLCASSGDRGSNQPQHFGDGTRLSIL.

The chain recombines TRBV30 with TRBJ2-3, with TRBD2 matching 10 bases. CDR1 is GTSNPN and CDR2 is SVGIG in the germline V gene (reference sequence). Losses at the gene ends were 0 bases for V and 1 base for J; bases not matched to a gene: 1. The CDR3 runs 15 residues. The CDR3 reads CAWSVGLAGTDTQYF. The CDR3, as DNA: TGTGCCTGGAGTGTTGGACTAGCGGGCACAGATACGCAGTATTTT.